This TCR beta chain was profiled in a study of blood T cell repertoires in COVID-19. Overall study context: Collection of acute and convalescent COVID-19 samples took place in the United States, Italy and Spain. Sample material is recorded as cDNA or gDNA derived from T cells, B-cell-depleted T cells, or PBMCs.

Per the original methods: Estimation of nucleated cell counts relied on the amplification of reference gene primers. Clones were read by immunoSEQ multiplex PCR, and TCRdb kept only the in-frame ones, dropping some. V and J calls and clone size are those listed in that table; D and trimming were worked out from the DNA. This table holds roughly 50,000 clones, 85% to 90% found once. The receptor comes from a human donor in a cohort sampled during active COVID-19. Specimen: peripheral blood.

The CDR3 loop is CASSESMRGRRIQETQYF. In DNA, the CDR3 is TGCGCCAGCAGTGAGTCCATGAGGGGGCGACGAATACAAGAGACCCAGTACTTC. This chain connects TRBV10-1 to TRBJ2-5, with 7 bases fitting TRBD1. The V segment lost 0 bases and the J segment 2 bases; nucleotides outside the gene matches: 12. The CDR3 is 18 residues long. Germline V lookup: CDR1 WNHNN, CDR2 SYGVQD (reference sequence).